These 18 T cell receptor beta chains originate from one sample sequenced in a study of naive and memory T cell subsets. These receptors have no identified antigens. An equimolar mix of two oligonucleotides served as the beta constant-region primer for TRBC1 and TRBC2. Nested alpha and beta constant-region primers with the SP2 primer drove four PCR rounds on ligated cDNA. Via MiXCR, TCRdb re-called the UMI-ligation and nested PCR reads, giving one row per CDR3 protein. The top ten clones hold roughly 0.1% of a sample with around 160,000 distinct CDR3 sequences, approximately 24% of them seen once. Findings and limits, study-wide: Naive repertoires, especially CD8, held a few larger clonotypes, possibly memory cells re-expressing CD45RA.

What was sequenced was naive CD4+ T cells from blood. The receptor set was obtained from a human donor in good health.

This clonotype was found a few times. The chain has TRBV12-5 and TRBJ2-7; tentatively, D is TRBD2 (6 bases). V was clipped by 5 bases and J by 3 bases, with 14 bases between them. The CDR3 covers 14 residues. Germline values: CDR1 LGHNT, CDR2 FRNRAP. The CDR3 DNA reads TGTGCTAGTGGTCCGAGACTGCGGGGCTACGAGCAGTACTTC. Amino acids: CASGPRLRGYEQYF.

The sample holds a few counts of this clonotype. The CDR3 sequence: CSASNFAGHNQNIQYF. CDR3 nucleotide sequence: TGCAGTGCTAGTAATTTCGCTGGACATAATCAAAACATTCAGTACTTC. This sequence joins TRBV20-1 and TRBJ2-4; D is possibly TRBD1 (5 bases). Trimming removed 3 bases at V and 5 bases at J, with 20 bases between. Germline V gene lookup returns CDR1 DFQATT and CDR2 SNEGSKA (reference sequence). CDR3 length: 16 residues.

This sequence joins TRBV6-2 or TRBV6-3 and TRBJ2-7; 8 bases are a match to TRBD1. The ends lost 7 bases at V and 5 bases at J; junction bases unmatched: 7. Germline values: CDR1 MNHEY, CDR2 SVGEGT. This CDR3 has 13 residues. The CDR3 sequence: CASKIQGAHEQYF. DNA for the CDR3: TGTGCCAGCAAGATTCAGGGGGCCCACGAGCAGTACTTC.

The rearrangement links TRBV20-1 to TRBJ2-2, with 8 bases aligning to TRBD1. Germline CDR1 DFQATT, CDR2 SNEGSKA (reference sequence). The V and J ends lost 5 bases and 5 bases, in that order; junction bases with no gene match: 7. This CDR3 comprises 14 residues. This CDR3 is CSAPGGAWTGELFF. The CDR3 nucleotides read TGCAGTGCTCCAGGGGGCGCGTGGACCGGGGAGCTGTTTTTT.

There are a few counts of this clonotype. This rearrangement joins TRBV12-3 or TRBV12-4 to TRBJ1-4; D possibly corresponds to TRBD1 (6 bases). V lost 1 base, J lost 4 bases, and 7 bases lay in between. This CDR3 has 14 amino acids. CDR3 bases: TGTGCCAGCAGTTTAGAGGGGGTTAATGAAAAACTGTTTTTT. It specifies CASSLEGVNEKLFF.

In nucleotides, the CDR3 is TGTGCCAGCAGCCCCCACACAGGGGGAAATTCACCCCTCCACTTT. It specifies CASSPHTGGNSPLHF. The V gene is TRBV14, the J gene TRBJ1-6, with 8 positions matching TRBD1. Germline lookup yields CDR1 SGHDN and CDR2 FVKESK. The CDR3 has 15 residues. The V gene end was trimmed by 4 bases and the J gene end by 7 bases; junction bases not matched to a gene: 6.

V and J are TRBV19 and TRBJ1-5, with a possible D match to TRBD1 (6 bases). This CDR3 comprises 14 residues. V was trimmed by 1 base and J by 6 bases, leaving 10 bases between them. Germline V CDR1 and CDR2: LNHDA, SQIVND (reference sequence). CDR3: CASSIGGGRQPQHF. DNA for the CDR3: TGTGCCAGTAGTATAGGAGGGGGGCGTCAGCCCCAGCATTTT.

In DNA, the CDR3 is TGTGCCAGCAGTTTACTCCGGGCCGGACCCTACGAGCAGTACTTC. It is translated as CASSLLRAGPYEQYF. The V gene is TRBV27, the J gene TRBJ2-7, with D unclear. The V and J ends lost 2 bases and 2 bases respectively, with 13 bases between them. The length of the CDR3 is 15 residues. CDR1 and CDR2 from the germline V gene are MNHEY and SMNVEV (reference sequence).

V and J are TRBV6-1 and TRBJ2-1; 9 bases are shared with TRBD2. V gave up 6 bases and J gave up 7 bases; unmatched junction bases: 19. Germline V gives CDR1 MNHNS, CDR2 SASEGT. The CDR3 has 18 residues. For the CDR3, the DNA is TGTGCCAGCAGATTCCGACAGGGCGCGGGAGGGCCTTTAAATGAGCAGTTCTTC. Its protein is CASRFRQGAGGPLNEQFF.

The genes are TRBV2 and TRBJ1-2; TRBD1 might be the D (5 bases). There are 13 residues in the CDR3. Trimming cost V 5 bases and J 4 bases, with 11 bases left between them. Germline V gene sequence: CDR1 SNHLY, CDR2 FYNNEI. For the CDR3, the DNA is TGTGCCAGCAGTAACAGGAATTCCTATGGCTACACCTTC. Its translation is CASSNRNSYGYTF.

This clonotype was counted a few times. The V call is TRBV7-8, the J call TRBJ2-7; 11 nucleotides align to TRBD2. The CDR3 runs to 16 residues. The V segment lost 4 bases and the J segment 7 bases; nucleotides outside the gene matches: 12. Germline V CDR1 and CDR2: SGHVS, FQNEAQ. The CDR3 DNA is TGTGCCAGCAGCTCTGTAGCGGGAGGGCCCTCGAGAGAGCAGTACTTC. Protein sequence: CASSSVAGGPSREQYF.

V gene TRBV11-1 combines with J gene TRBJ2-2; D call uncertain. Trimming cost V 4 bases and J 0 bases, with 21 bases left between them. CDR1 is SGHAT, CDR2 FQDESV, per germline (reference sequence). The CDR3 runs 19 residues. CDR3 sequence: CASSSNNPGRTANTGELFF. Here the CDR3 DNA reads TGTGCCAGCAGCTCAAACAACCCCGGACGGACCGCGAACACCGGGGAGCTGTTTTTT.

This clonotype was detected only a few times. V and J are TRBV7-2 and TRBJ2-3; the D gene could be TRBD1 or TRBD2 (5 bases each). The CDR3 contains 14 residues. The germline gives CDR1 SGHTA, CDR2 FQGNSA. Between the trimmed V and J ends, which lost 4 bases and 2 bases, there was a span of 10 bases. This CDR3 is CASSWDQNTDTQYF. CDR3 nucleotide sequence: TGTGCCAGCAGCTGGGACCAGAACACAGATACGCAGTATTTT.

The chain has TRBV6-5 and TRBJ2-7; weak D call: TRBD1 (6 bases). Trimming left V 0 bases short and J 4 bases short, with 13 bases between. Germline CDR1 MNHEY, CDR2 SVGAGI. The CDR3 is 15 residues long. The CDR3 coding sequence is TGTGCCAGCAGTTACTCGATGGGGGCAGGATACGAGCAGTACTTC. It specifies CASSYSMGAGYEQYF.

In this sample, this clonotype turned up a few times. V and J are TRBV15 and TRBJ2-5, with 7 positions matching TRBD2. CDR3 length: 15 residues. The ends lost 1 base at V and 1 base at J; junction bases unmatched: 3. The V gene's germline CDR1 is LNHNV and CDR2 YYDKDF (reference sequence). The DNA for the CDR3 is TGTGCCACCAGCAGAGGGGGAGGGCTCCAAGAGACCCAGTACTTC. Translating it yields CATSRGGGLQETQYF.

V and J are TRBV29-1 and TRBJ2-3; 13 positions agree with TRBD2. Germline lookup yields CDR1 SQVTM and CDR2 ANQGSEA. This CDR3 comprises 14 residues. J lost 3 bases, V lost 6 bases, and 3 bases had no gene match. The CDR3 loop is CSVELAGGTDTQYF. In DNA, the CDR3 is TGCAGCGTCGAACTAGCGGGAGGGACAGATACGCAGTATTTT.

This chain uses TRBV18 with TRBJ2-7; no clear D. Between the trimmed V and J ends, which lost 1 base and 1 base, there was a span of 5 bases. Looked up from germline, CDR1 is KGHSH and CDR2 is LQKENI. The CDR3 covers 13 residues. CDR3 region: CASSPLGSYEQYF. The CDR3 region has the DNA TGTGCCAGCTCACCACTAGGGTCCTACGAGCAGTACTTC.

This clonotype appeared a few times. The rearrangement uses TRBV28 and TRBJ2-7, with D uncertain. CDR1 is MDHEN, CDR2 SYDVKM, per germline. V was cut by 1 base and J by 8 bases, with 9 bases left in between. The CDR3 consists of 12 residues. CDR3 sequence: CASSLSWGKQYF. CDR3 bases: TGTGCCAGCAGTTTATCATGGGGAAAGCAGTACTTC.